This T cell receptor (beta chain) is from a study of STAT5B mutations in CD4+ large granular lymphocyte leukemia. Study outcomes and limitations: CD4-sorted patient repertoires seemed more clonal than healthy CD4+ repertoires.

As to this clone: Its cognate antigen is unknown.

Here immunoSEQ multiplex PCR was the method, and the copy in TCRdb shows in-frame clones only, minus some. The table shows 48,000 or so clones, with around 70% occurring only once. The sequenced sample consisted of CD4+ T cells from blood buffy coats. The origin of this receptor is a human donor in good health.

DNA for the CDR3: TGTGCCAGTAGGCCTCCCGGGCAGGGCAATCAGCCCCAGCATTTT. Translating it yields CASRPPGQGNQPQHF. V usage is TRBV19 and J usage is TRBJ1-5; D not certain. Germline CDR1 LNHDA, CDR2 SQIVND (reference sequence). Trimming pared 6 bases from V and 2 bases from J, leaving 14 bases between. This CDR3 is built from 15 residues.